Listed here are 30 T cell receptor beta chains from one sample, sequenced in a study of T cells after yellow fever vaccination. TCRdb ran MiXCR on the 5' RACE reads and lists one entry per CDR3 protein. This table holds more than 250,000 distinct CDR3 sequences, roughly 6.8% found once. The source material was PBMCs, sampled more than 35 days after the first yellow fever vaccination. The receptors were gathered from a man younger than 35 who received the YFV17D yellow fever vaccine.

The CDR3 region is CASSWGRLAGTDTQYF. The CDR3 DNA reads TGTGCCAGTAGTTGGGGTCGTCTAGCTGGCACAGATACGCAGTATTTT. The chain recombines TRBV19 with TRBJ2-3, with D tentatively TRBD2 (5 bases). The CDR3 extends over 16 amino acids. Trimming shortened V by 5 bases and J by 1 base, and 16 bases separated the two germline ends. The germline gives CDR1 LNHDA, CDR2 SQIVND (reference sequence). Complete variable domain (other parts from reference TRBV19 and TRBJ2-3): DGGITQSPKYLFRKEGQNVTLSCEQNLNHDAMYWYRQDPGQGLRLIYYSQIVNDFQKGDIAEGYSVSREKKESFPLTVTSAQKNPTAFYLCASSWGRLAGTDTQYFGPGTRLTVL.

The V call is TRBV5-1, the J call TRBJ1-1; D is unresolved. The CDR3 is 15 amino acids. Germline V lookup: CDR1 SGHRS, CDR2 YFSETQ. Trimming shortened V by 0 bases and J by 5 bases, and 14 bases separated the two germline ends. The CDR3 is CASSLDSVGKTEAFF. CDR3 nucleotide sequence: TGCGCCAGCAGCTTGGATTCGGTAGGGAAAACTGAAGCTTTCTTT.

Here the CDR3 reads CASSHDWSSYNEQFF. The CDR3 DNA sequence: TGCGCCAGCAGCCACGACTGGAGCTCCTACAATGAGCAGTTCTTC. The chain has TRBV4-3 and TRBJ2-1, with unresolved D. V dropped 3 bases and J dropped 0 bases, with 9 bases sitting between them. The CDR3 contains 15 residues. Germline loops: CDR1 LGHNA, CDR2 YSLEER.

This clonotype has only a few counts. The chain couples TRBV18 to TRBJ2-3; D unresolved. This CDR3 comprises 13 residues. With 0 bases removed from V and 5 bases from J, the gap between germline ends came to 6 bases. Germline V lookup: CDR1 KGHSH, CDR2 LQKENI. DNA of the CDR3: TGTGCCAGCTCACCACCTTACGTAGATACGCAGTATTTT. It specifies CASSPPYVDTQYF. Full variable domain (outside the CDR3, taken from reference TRBV18 and TRBJ2-3): NAGVMQNPRHLVRRRGQEARLRCSPMKGHSHVYWYRQLPEEGLKFMVYLQKENIIDESGMPKERFSAEFPKEGPSILRIQQVVRGDSAAYFCASSPPYVDTQYFGPGTRLTVL.

The chain has TRBV12-3 or TRBV12-4 and TRBJ1-6; 9 bases match TRBD1. V lost 3 bases, J lost 7 bases, and 7 bases stayed unmatched. This CDR3 is built from 16 residues. The CDR3 reads CASSFGQGHLNSPLHF. CDR3 DNA: TGTGCCAGCAGTTTCGGACAGGGGCACTTAAATTCACCCCTCCACTTT.

The V and J genes are TRBV5-1 and TRBJ2-7; D call uncertain. Between the trimmed V and J ends, which lost 0 bases and 2 bases, there was a span of 9 bases. This CDR3 has 14 amino acids. Germline loops: CDR1 SGHRS, CDR2 YFSETQ. CDR3: CASSLAGRPYEQYF. CDR3 bases: TGCGCCAGCAGCTTGGCCGGCAGACCCTACGAGCAGTACTTC.

In this sample, this clonotype turned up a few times. The chain is built from TRBV30 and TRBJ2-1, with 8 positions matching TRBD1. This CDR3 contains 15 residues. The germline CDR1 and CDR2 sequences are GTSNPN and SVGIG (reference sequence). The V gene end was trimmed by 4 bases and the J gene end by 1 base; junction bases not matched to a gene: 6. The CDR3 loop reads CAWTGGASSYNEQFF. CDR3 sequence (DNA): TGTGCCTGGACAGGGGGCGCGTCGTCCTACAATGAGCAGTTCTTC.

This clonotype was seen at least ten times. The junction differs from germline at one of its ends, possibly a read error. The V gene is TRBV11-2, the J gene TRBJ1-4, with 7 positions matching TRBD1. Germline V CDR1 and CDR2: SGHAT, FQNNGV. CDR3 length: 11 residues. CDR3 protein: CASSSAGTEHF. The CDR3 DNA reads as TGTGCCAGCAGCTCAGCCGGGACAGAACATTTT. Filled out from reference TRBV11-2 and TRBJ1-4, the complete variable domain reads EAGVAQSPRYKIIEKRQSVAFWCNPISGHATLYWYQQILGQGPKLLIQFQNNGVVDDSQLPKDRFSAERLKGVDSTLKIQPAKLEDSAVYLCASSSAGTEHFGSGTQLSVL.

This chain uses TRBV5-1 with TRBJ2-5; no definite D call. Looked up from germline, CDR1 is SGHRS and CDR2 is YFSETQ. The CDR3 runs 13 residues. Trimming left V 7 bases short and J 4 bases short, with 14 bases between. The CDR3 DNA sequence: TGCGCCAGCTCCCCCACAAGCTCAGAGACCCAGTACTTC. It encodes CASSPTSSETQYF. Complete variable domain (other parts from reference TRBV5-1 and TRBJ2-5): KAGVTQTPRYLIKTRGQQVTLSCSPISGHRSVSWYQQTPGQGLQFLFEYFSETQRNKGNFPGRFSGRQFSNSRSEMNVSTLELGDSALYLCASSPTSSETQYFGPGTRLLVL.

A few counts support this clonotype. This rearrangement joins TRBV4-3 to TRBJ2-7; a weak D match, TRBD2 (5 bases). Germline CDR1 is LGHNA and CDR2 is YSLEER. V lost 4 bases and J lost 4, with 20 bases in between. CDR3 length: 16 residues. CDR3 DNA: TGCGCCAGCAGCCTCCCCCTTACCGGACGGGAATACGAGCAGTACTTC. This encodes CASSLPLTGREYEQYF.

This rearrangement joins TRBV12-3 or TRBV12-4 to TRBJ2-1, with TRBD1 matching 9 bases. J gave up 4 bases and V 6 bases, and 10 bases lay outside the gene matches. The CDR3 consists of 16 residues. CDR3 bases: TGTGCCAGCAGCCCAGACAGGGGGTTTTTATACAATGAGCAGTTCTTC. Amino acids: CASSPDRGFLYNEQFF.

This clonotype was found many times. The rearrangement uses TRBV6-2 or TRBV6-3 and TRBJ2-5, with D tentatively TRBD1 (5 bases). This CDR3 is built from 11 residues. Trimming stripped 7 bases from V and 5 bases from J, with 8 bases between. CDR1 and CDR2 from the germline V gene are MNHEY and SVGEGT. The CDR3 DNA reads TGTGCCAGCACCCCAGGGGAGACCCAGTACTTC. Translated: CASTPGETQYF.

This clonotype was counted many times. CDR3 bases: TGTGCCAGCAGACCTCTCGGGGGCCAAGAGACCCAGTACTTC. Translated, it gives CASRPLGGQETQYF. The rearrangement links TRBV7-2 to TRBJ2-5; a possible D gene is TRBD2 (6 bases). Trimming removed 6 bases from V and 1 base from J, with 12 bases in between. Germline-derived CDR1 and CDR2 are SGHTA and FQGNSA. This CDR3 comprises 14 residues.

This clonotype appeared a few times. This CDR3 reads CASSSWRGWVEQFF. CDR3 nucleotide sequence: TGTGCCAGCAGCTCTTGGCGGGGGTGGGTTGAGCAGTTCTTC. The genes are TRBV11-2 and TRBJ2-1; TRBD2 aligns across 7 bases. CDR1 is SGHAT and CDR2 is FQNNGV in the germline V gene. This CDR3 is 14 amino acids long. Losses at the gene ends were 4 bases for V and 9 bases for J; bases not matched to a gene: 9.

This clonotype has only a few counts. The chain combines TRBV5-1 with TRBJ2-7; D is possibly TRBD2 (6 bases). CDR1 is SGHRS and CDR2 is YFSETQ in the germline V gene. The V gene lost 5 bases and the J gene lost 7 bases, with 28 bases spanning the gap. This CDR3 comprises 17 residues. The CDR3 DNA reads as TGCGCCAGCAGTTTCGGAGGGGCAACACGTACCTCGGTAGAGCAGTACTTC. This codes for CASSFGGATRTSVEQYF. Full variable domain (outside the CDR3, taken from reference TRBV5-1 and TRBJ2-7): KAGVTQTPRYLIKTRGQQVTLSCSPISGHRSVSWYQQTPGQGLQFLFEYFSETQRNKGNFPGRFSGRQFSNSRSEMNVSTLELGDSALYLCASSFGGATRTSVEQYFGPGTRLTVT.

This clonotype was detected only once. The rearrangement uses TRBV11-1 and TRBJ1-5; D unclear. Germline V lookup: CDR1 SGHAT, CDR2 FQDESV (reference sequence). The CDR3 covers 13 residues. V lost 1 base and J 6 bases, leaving 7 bases between the germline ends. CDR3 coding DNA: TGTGCCAGCAGCTTAGAAGAGAGTCAGCCCCAGCATTTT. Translation: CASSLEESQPQHF.

The chain carries TRBV10-1 and TRBJ2-1; D is ambiguous. This CDR3 comprises 12 residues. Trimming took 9 bases from V and 10 from J, leaving 16 bases between them. Germline-derived CDR1 and CDR2 are WNHNN and SYGVQD (reference sequence). This CDR3 is CARGSRSPEQFF. CDR3 sequence (DNA): TGCGCCAGGGGAAGTAGAAGTCCGGAGCAGTTCTTC.

V is TRBV5-5 and J is TRBJ2-1; TRBD1 matches at 8 bases. CDR1 and CDR2 from the germline V gene are SGHKS and YYEKEE (reference sequence). The V gene end was trimmed by 4 bases and the J gene end by 4 bases; junction bases not matched to a gene: 10. The CDR3 totals 16 residues. The CDR3 reads CASSPGWDRQYNEQFF. The CDR3 DNA reads as TGTGCCAGCAGCCCGGGCTGGGACAGGCAATACAATGAGCAGTTCTTC.

The sample holds a few counts of this clonotype. The chain links TRBV30 to TRBJ1-1; D is unresolved. This CDR3 has 13 amino acids. V dropped 1 base and J dropped 1 base, with 7 bases sitting between them. The V gene's germline CDR1 is GTSNPN and CDR2 SVGIG (reference sequence). CDR3 in DNA: TGTGCCTGGAGTGGGGGTGGGAACACTGAAGCTTTCTTT. This codes for CAWSGGGNTEAFF.

In its sample, this clonotype was seen many times. The J gene is TRBJ2-2, the V gene TRBV28, with D possibly being TRBD1 (6 bases). This CDR3 is built from 12 residues. Germline values: CDR1 MDHEN, CDR2 SYDVKM. V was trimmed by 8 bases and J by 6 bases, leaving 10 bases between them. The DNA of the CDR3 is TGTGCCAGCGGAGGACAGCCCGGGGAGCTGTTTTTT. This codes for CASGGQPGELFF.

This clonotype showed up just a few times. The gene calls are TRBV30 and TRBJ1-1; tentatively, D is TRBD1 (5 bases). Trimming pared 3 bases from V and 6 bases from J, leaving 11 bases between. This CDR3 contains 12 residues. Germline V gene lookup returns CDR1 GTSNPN and CDR2 SVGIG (reference sequence). Here the CDR3 reads CAWSLPGPEAFF. CDR3 nucleotide sequence: TGTGCCTGGAGCCTACCGGGGCCTGAAGCTTTCTTT.

This clonotype has more than one count but fewer than ten. This sequence joins TRBV11-2 and TRBJ1-2; D is unresolved. V gave up 4 bases and J gave up 8 bases, with 14 bases separating them. CDR1 and CDR2 (germline): SGHAT, FQNNGV. This CDR3 is built from 13 residues. CDR3 protein: CASSSDYPGGYTF. The CDR3 DNA reads TGTGCCAGCAGCTCCGACTACCCGGGGGGCTACACCTTC.

This clonotype was detected a few times. The chain joins TRBV18 to TRBJ2-7; D perhaps matches TRBD1 (6 bases). The germline V and J ends were trimmed by 2 bases and 4 bases, with 12 bases remaining between them. The CDR3 sequence is 14 residues long. Germline values: CDR1 KGHSH, CDR2 LQKENI. The CDR3 coding sequence is TGTGCCAGCTCACCAGCCCCCGGACAGTACGAGCAGTACTTC. As protein: CASSPAPGQYEQYF.

This clonotype was observed a few times. V gene TRBV27 combines with J gene TRBJ2-1; 11 nucleotides line up with TRBD2. The junction had 1 base not matched to a gene; V was cut back by 2 bases and J by 7 bases. The germline gives CDR1 MNHEY, CDR2 SMNVEV (reference sequence). This CDR3 spans 14 amino acids. CDR3 loop: CASSLVAGGNEQFF. Written as DNA, the CDR3 is TGTGCCAGCAGTTTAGTAGCGGGGGGGAATGAGCAGTTCTTC.

This clonotype was seen many times. The chain combines TRBV20-1 with TRBJ2-5, with D unresolved. V was pared by 0 bases and J by 4 bases, with 6 bases between. The germline gives CDR1 DFQATT, CDR2 SNEGSKA (reference sequence). This CDR3 region has 12 residues. The CDR3 nucleotides read TGCAGTGCTAGAGATCGCCCAGAGACCCAGTACTTC. Protein: CSARDRPETQYF.

This clonotype was picked up many times. V is TRBV4-3 and J is TRBJ1-5; no firm D call. The V end was cut by 0 bases, the J end by 2 bases, with 5 bases between. The germline V gene encodes CDR1 LGHNA and CDR2 YSLEER. The CDR3 has 14 residues. In nucleotides, the CDR3 is TGCGCCAGCAGCCAAGATCCCGGCAATCAGCCCCAGCATTTT. Amino acids: CASSQDPGNQPQHF.

This clonotype was seen only a few times. V and J are TRBV6-2 or TRBV6-3 and TRBJ2-7; possible D gene TRBD2, 6 bases. From germline, CDR1 is MNHEY and CDR2 SVGEGT. Trimming pared 6 bases from V and 2 bases from J, leaving 14 bases between. The CDR3 is 14 amino acids. Here the CDR3 DNA reads TGTGCCAGCAGGCCCGGGACTCGTGCCTACGAGCAGTACTTC. This codes for CASRPGTRAYEQYF.

The rearrangement joins TRBV4-3 to TRBJ2-3, with D possibly being TRBD2 (6 bases). Trimming removed 3 bases from V and 2 bases from J, with 9 bases in between. The CDR3 contains 14 residues. Germline-derived CDR1 and CDR2 are LGHNA and YSLEER. Here the CDR3 DNA reads TGCGCCAGCAGCCAGTGGGGGGACACAGATACGCAGTATTTT. Amino acid sequence: CASSQWGDTDTQYF.

The rearrangement uses TRBV2 and TRBJ1-1, with 8 bases that match TRBD1. The CDR3 has 14 residues. The J segment lost 7 bases and the V segment lost 5 bases, leaving 9 bases of the junction unmatched. CDR1 is SNHLY, CDR2 FYNNEI, per germline. The CDR3 reads CASSLTGELSEAFF. The CDR3 coding sequence is TGTGCCAGCAGTTTGACAGGGGAGTTGAGTGAAGCTTTCTTT.

This clonotype was seen only a few times. This chain joins TRBV5-1 and TRBJ2-7; D might be TRBD1 (6 bases). Germline loops: CDR1 SGHRS, CDR2 YFSETQ. CDR3 length: 14 amino acids. Trimming took 0 bases from V and 11 from J, leaving 18 bases between them. This CDR3 is CASSLAGGRYGEYF. DNA for the CDR3: TGCGCCAGCAGCTTGGCTGGGGGCCGATATGGCGAGTACTTC.